This T cell receptor (beta chain) was profiled in a study of Graves' ophthalmopathy and Graves' hyperthyroidism. As the template, RNA transcripts were used to amplify TCR beta CDR3 regions. An initial RT-PCR round employing HTBI primers preceded a second-round multiplex PCR. TCRdb itself ran the multiplex PCR reads through MiXCR, one entry per CDR3 protein. Here the sample spans 300,000 to 500,000 distinct CDR3 sequences, approximately 15% being singletons. The diagnosis combined clinical symptoms, thyroxine, TRAb, thyroid ultrasound and orbital computed tomography scans. About this clonotype itself: Antigen: not known.

General observations from the study: Blood shared most expanded thyroid clonotypes above 0.001 frequency.

Germline CDR1 SGHAT, CDR2 FQDESV (reference sequence). V lost 0 bases and J lost 2, with 17 bases in between. The CDR3 runs to 17 residues. The specimen was peripheral blood. The receptor comes from a woman between 18 and 29 years old with stable Graves' hyperthyroidism. J is TRBJ2-7 and V is TRBV11-1; D is possibly TRBD1 or TRBD2 (5 bases each). CDR3 loop: CASSLAASGAGTYEQYF. The CDR3 nucleotides read TGTGCCAGCAGCTTAGCCGCCTCCGGGGCAGGGACCTACGAGCAGTACTTC.